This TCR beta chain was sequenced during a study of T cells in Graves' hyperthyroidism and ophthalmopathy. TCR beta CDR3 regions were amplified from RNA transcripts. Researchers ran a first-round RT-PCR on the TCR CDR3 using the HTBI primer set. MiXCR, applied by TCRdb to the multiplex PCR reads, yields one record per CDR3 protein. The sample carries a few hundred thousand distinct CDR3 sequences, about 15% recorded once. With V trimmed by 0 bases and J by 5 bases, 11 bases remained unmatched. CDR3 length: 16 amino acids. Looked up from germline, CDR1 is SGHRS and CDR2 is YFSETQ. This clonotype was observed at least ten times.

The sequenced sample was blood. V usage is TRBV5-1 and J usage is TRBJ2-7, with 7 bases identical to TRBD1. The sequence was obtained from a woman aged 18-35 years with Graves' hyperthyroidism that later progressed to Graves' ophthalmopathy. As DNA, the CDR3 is TGCGCCAGCAGCTTGGGTCCCGGGACAGTGGCAGACGAGCAGTACTTC. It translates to CASSLGPGTVADEQYF.